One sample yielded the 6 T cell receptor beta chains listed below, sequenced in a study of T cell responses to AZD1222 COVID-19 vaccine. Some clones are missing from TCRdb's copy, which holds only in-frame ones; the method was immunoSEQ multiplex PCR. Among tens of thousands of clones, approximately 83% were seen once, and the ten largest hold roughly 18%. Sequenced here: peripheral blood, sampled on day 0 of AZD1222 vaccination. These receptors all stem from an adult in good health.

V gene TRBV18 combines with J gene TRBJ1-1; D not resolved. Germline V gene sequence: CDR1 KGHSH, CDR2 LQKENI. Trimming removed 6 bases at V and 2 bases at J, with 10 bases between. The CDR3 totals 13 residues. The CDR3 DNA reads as TGTGCCAGCTCTCTGGAGGGAAACACTGAAGCTTTCTTT. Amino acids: CASSLEGNTEAFF. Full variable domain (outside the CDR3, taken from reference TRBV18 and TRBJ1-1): NAGVMQNPRHLVRRRGQEARLRCSPMKGHSHVYWYRQLPEEGLKFMVYLQKENIIDESGMPKERFSAEFPKEGPSILRIQQVVRGDSAAYFCASSLEGNTEAFFGQGTRLTVV.

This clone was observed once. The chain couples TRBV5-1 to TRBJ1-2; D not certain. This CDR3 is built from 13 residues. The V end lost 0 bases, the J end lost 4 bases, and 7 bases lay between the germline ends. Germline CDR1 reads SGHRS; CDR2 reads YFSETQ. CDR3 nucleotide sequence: TGCGCCAGCAGCTTGGCTGAGAGCTATGGCTACACCTTC. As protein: CASSLAESYGYTF. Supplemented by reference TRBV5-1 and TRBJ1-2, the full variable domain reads KAGVTQTPRYLIKTRGQQVTLSCSPISGHRSVSWYQQTPGQGLQFLFEYFSETQRNKGNFPGRFSGRQFSNSRSEMNVSTLELGDSALYLCASSLAESYGYTFGSGTRLTVV.

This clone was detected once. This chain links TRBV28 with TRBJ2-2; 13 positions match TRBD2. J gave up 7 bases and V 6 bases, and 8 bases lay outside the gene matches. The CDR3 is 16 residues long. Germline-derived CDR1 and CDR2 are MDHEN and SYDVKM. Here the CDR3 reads CASRQTSGGAFGELFF. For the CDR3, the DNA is TGTGCCAGCAGGCAAACTAGCGGGGGGGCCTTCGGGGAGCTGTTTTTT.

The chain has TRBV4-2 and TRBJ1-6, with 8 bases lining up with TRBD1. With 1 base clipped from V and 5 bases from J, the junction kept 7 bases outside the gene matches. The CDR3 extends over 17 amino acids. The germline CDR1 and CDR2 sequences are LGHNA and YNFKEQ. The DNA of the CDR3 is TGTGCCAGCAGCCAAGTAGGACAGGGAGCTGATAATTCACCCCTCCACTTT. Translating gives CASSQVGQGADNSPLHF.

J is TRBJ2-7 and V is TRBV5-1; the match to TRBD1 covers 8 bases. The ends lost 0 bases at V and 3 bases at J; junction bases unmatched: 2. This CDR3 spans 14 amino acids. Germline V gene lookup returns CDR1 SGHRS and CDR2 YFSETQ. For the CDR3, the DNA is TGCGCCAGCAGCTTGGGACAGGGGAACTACGAGCAGTACTTC. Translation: CASSLGQGNYEQYF. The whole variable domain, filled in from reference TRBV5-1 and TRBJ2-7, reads KAGVTQTPRYLIKTRGQQVTLSCSPISGHRSVSWYQQTPGQGLQFLFEYFSETQRNKGNFPGRFSGRQFSNSRSEMNVSTLELGDSALYLCASSLGQGNYEQYFGPGTRLTVT.

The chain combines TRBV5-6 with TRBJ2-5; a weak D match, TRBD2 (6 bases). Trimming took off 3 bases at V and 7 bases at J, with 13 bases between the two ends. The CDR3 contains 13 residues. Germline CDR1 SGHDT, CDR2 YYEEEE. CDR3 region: CASSSGGTRTQYF. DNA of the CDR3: TGTGCCAGCAGCTCTGGGGGGACCCGGACCCAGTACTTC.